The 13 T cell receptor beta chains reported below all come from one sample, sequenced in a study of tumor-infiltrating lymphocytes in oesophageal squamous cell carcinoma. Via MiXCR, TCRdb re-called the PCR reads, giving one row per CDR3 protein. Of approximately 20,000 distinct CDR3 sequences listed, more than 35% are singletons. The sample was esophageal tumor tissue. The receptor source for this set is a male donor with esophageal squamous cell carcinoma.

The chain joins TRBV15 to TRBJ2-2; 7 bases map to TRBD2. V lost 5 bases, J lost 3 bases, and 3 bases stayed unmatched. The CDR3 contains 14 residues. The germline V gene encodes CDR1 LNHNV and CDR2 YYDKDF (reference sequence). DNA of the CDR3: TGTGCCACCAGCCAGCGGGACTACACCGGGGAGCTGTTTTTT. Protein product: CATSQRDYTGELFF.

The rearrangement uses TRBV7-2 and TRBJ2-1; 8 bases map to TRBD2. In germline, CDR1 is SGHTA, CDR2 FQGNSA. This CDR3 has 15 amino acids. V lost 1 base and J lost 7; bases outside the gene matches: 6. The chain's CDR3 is CASSLVSGSGNEQFF. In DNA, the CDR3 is TGTGCCAGCAGCTTAGTAAGCGGGAGTGGGAATGAGCAGTTCTTC.

The CDR3 here is CATRGEGVGQETQYF. In nucleotides, the CDR3 is TGTGCCACCAGGGGTGAGGGGGTCGGGCAAGAGACCCAGTACTTC. The chain combines TRBV24-1 with TRBJ2-5, with a possible D match to TRBD1 (6 bases). The CDR3 runs to 15 residues. Germline V gene lookup returns CDR1 KGHDR and CDR2 SFDVKD. V lost 7 bases and J 2 bases, leaving 16 bases between the germline ends.

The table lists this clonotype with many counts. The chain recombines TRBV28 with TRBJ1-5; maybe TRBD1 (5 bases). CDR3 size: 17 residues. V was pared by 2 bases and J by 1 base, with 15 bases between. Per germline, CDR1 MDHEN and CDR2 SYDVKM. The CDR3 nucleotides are TGTGCCAGCAGTTTAGCGGGGGGTTATTGGAGCAATCAGCCCCAGCATTTT. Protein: CASSLAGGYWSNQPQHF. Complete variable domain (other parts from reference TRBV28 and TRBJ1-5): DVKVTQSSRYLVKRTGEKVFLECVQDMDHENMFWYRQDPGLGLRLIYFSYDVKMKEKGDIPEGYSVSREKKERFSLILESASTNQTSMYLCASSLAGGYWSNQPQHFGDGTRLSIL.

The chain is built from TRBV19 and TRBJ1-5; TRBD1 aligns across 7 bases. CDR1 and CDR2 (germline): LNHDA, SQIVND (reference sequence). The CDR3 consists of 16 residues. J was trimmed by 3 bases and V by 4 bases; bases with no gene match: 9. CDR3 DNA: TGTGCCAGTAGTAAGGGGGCCTACTCCCCCAATCAGCCCCAGCATTTT. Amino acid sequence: CASSKGAYSPNQPQHF. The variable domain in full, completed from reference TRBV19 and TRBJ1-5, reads DGGITQSPKYLFRKEGQNVTLSCEQNLNHDAMYWYRQDPGQGLRLIYYSQIVNDFQKGDIAEGYSVSREKKESFPLTVTSAQKNPTAFYLCASSKGAYSPNQPQHFGDGTRLSIL.

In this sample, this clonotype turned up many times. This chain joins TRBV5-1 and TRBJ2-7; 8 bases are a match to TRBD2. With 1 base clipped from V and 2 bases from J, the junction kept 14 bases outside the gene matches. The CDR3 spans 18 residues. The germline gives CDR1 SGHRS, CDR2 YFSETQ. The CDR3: CASSLSVRYSGITYEQYF. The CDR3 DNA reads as TGCGCCAGCAGCTTGTCGGTAAGGTATAGCGGGATCACCTACGAGCAGTACTTC.

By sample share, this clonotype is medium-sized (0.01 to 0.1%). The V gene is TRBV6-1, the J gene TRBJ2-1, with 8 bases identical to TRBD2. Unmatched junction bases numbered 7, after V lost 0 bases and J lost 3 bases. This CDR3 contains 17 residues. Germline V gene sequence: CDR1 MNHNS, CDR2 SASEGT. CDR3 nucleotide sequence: TGTGCCAGCAGTGAAGCGCTCGCGGGAGGACACTACAATGAGCAGTTCTTC. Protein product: CASSEALAGGHYNEQFF.

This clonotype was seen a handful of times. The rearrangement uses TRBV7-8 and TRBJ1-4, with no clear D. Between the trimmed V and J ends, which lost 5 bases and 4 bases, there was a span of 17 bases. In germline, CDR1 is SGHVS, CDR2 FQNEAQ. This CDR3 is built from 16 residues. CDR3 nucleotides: TGTGCCAGCAGCCCGCCTCGTTTCGGGATTAATGAAAAACTGTTTTTT. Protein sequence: CASSPPRFGINEKLFF.

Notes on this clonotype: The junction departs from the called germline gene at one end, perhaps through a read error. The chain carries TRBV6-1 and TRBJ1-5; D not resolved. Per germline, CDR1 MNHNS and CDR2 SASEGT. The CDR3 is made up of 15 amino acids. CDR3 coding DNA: TGTGCCAGCAGTGAAGCCAGTCTAGGCAATCAGCCCCAGCATTTC. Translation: CASSEASLGNQPQHF.

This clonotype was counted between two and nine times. CDR3 loop: CASSVPRKNSYEQYF. DNA of the CDR3: TGTGCCAGCAGCGTGCCACGGAAAAACTCCTACGAGCAGTACTTC. This sequence joins TRBV9 and TRBJ2-5; D not certain. The better agreement between TRBJ2-7 and the DNA end casts doubt on the J call. CDR3 length: 15 residues. Germline V CDR1 and CDR2: SGDLS, YYNGEE.

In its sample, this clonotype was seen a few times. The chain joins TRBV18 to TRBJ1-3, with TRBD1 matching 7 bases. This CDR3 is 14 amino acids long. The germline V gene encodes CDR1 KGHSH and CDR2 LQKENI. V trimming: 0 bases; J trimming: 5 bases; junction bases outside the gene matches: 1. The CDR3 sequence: CASSPPGQRNTIYF. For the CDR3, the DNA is TGTGCCAGCTCACCACCGGGACAGAGAAACACCATATATTTT.

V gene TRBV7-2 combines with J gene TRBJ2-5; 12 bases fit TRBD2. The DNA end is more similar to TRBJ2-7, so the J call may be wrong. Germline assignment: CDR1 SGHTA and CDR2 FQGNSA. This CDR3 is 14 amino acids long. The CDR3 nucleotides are TGTGCCAGCAGCCCAGGACTAGCGGGAAACGAGCAGTACTTC. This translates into CASSPGLAGNEQYF.

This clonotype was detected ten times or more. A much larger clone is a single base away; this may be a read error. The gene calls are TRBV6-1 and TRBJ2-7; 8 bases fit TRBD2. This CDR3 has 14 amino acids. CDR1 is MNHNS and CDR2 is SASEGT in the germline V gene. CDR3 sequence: CATVVAGIYNEQYF. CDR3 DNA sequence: TGTGCTACGGTGGTAGCGGGGATTTACAATGAGCAGTACTTC.